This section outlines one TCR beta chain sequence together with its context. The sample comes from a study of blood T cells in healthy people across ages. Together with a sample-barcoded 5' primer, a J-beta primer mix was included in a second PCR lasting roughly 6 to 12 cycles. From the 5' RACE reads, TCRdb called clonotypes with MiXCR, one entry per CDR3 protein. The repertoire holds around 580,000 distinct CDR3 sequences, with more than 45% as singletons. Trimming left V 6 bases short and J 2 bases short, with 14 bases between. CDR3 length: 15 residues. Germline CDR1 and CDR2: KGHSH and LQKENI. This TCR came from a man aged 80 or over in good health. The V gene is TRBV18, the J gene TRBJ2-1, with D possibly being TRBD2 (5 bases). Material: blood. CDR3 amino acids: CASSPAAATYNEQFF. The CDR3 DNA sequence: TGTGCCAGCTCGCCAGCGGCGGCTACCTACAATGAGCAGTTCTTC.